This T cell receptor (beta chain) derives from a study of read filtering for tumor transcriptome and immune sequencing. Looking at the study overall: Among patients, roughly 17 were male and more than 12 female, aged about 45 to 80 (mean about 69). Revised staging placed roughly eight patients in R-ISS I, about 15 in II, more than five in III. Study-level results: The CD138-negative fraction was mixed bone marrow immune cells, not pure T cells. IR-seq captured clonotypes deeper and more reliably than RNA-seq.

The library was built from about 400 ng RNA with molecular barcoded adaptors for alpha/delta and beta/gamma chains. TCRdb re-analysed the reads in MiXCR, keeping a single row per CDR3 protein. The sample has tens of thousands of distinct CDR3 sequences; about 14% are singletons. This clonotype was recorded once. Its antigen is still unknown. Given a far larger clone just one base away, this is likely a sequencing read error. This CDR3 comprises 17 residues. From germline, CDR1 is SGHAT and CDR2 FQNNGV. Sequencing was carried out using a population of CD138-negative cells sorted from bone marrow. The TCR sequence derives from a donor aged 40 or older with multiple myeloma. V is TRBV11-2 and J is TRBJ2-5, with 12 nucleotides matching TRBD1. DNA for the CDR3: TGTACCAGCAGCTTCGGGACAGGGGGCCCATCGAGAGAGACCCAGTACTTC. Translated: CTSSFGTGGPSRETQYF.